Given below is one T cell receptor beta chain in context. Its antigen is currently not known. No base quality values were provided; no much bigger clone lies one nucleotide off. TCR alpha and beta CDR3 regions were amplified with the iRepertoire nested amplicon-rescue multiplex PCR (arm-PCR) platform from RNA. The input for one-step reverse transcription and amplification was about 95-450 ng of either tissue mRNA or PBMC total RNA. Following bead purification, Illumina adapters were added by a secondary multiplex PCR, and libraries between 200 and 400 bp were gel-purified. Internal 6-nucleotide barcodes were carried by the libraries and were used for demultiplexing. The libraries were sequenced on an Illumina MiSeq using 2x220 or 2x250 nucleotide paired-end reads. The authors' analysis ran thus. FLASH 1.2.11 was used to merge paired reads, and BWA-MEM then aligned the reads to the GRCh37 human genome before TRA and TRB reads were extracted. V and J assignment used an IMGT-derived reference of cassette sequences and CDR3 motifs that included pseudogenes. Reads were translated in three frames, and productive CDR3s were defined as those with a C...FGXG motif and no stop codons. A clonotype was defined as a unique combination of a V-J cassette pair and a CDR3 amino acid sequence. Reads were filtered by Hamming distance, thresholded by each sample's sequence error rate in mapped regions. TCRdb reworked the public reads: Q25 trimming with fastp, MiXCR clone assembly, productive beta chains retained. For every CDR3 protein sequence, its rows merge into one entry that carries the most common genes and DNA. For this entry, the V and J calls and clone size follow TCRdb and not the study's own pipeline. Counted in this sample were around 130,000 distinct CDR3 sequences; about 25% of them appeared once. The top ten hold roughly a quarter of the sample.

These data originate in a study of glioma-infiltrating T cells (dated by TCRdb to about 2016). Some background on the complete study: The study sequenced TCR alpha- and beta-chain repertoires from glioma tissue, from non-neoplastic brain tissue and from matched peripheral blood mononuclear cells. To gauge divergence between tissue and blood T-cell populations, every tissue-infiltrating repertoire was compared against the peripheral blood repertoire from the same patient. Three low-grade glioma patients, several primary glioblastoma patients and three non-glioma patients contributing non-neoplastic brain tissue were included in the paired cohort.

What the study reported, not specific to this receptor: Small numbers underpinned the group comparisons: 7 to 9 glioblastoma patients, three low-grade glioma patients and three non-neoplastic patients. Very few CDR3 sequences were found to be shared between tissue and blood, and this scarcity was attributed to high CDR3 diversity and limited sampling. VJ-independent divergence between tissue and blood was lower than expected in non-neoplastic patients but higher than expected in all gliomas, particularly low-grade gliomas.

The sample consisted of glioma tissue, nonneoplastic brain tissue, or PBMCs (not recorded which). This TCR came from a human donor with low-grade glioma or glioblastoma, undergoing nonglioma brain surgery, or in good health (not recorded which).

The CDR3 region: CASSLGRTQQETQYF. The nucleotide sequence is given as TGTGCCAGCAGTTTGGGTCGCACTCAGCAAGAGACCCAGTACTTC. The rearrangement joined TRBV28 to TRBJ2-5; the D gene remains uncertain. Including the terminal cysteine and phenylalanine, the CDR3 comprises 15 residues. Only the CDR3 part of the read is kept: 45 bases, read in frame from the first base. CDR1 MDHEN and CDR2 SYDVKM are derived from the germline V gene. Cut back by 3 bases and 2 bases, the V and J ends lie 13 bases apart.